This entry describes one T cell receptor beta chain. Its antigen is unknown. The data stem from a study of monozygotic twins with inflammatory bowel disease. Regarding the study as a whole: Other individuals had fewer clonotypes in common with IBD patients than with healthy twins, especially with disease activity.

Looked up from germline, CDR1 is KGHSH and CDR2 is LQKENI. The CDR3 consists of 16 residues. Every donor provided one blood sample measuring roughly 2.4 ml. Each of TCRalpha and TCRbeta cDNA went through two nested PCRs, lasting about 16 and 10 cycles. TCRdb re-called the 5' RACE reads and gives one entry per CDR3 protein, without DNA. The sample has 150,000 or so distinct CDR3 sequences, and its top ten clones hold about 1.2%. The receptor was derived from a human donor with ulcerative colitis or Crohn's disease, or a healthy co-twin of an affected twin (not recorded which). This sequence joins TRBV18 and TRBJ2-7; TCRdb's D call of TRBD2 is untestable without DNA. What was sequenced was blood. The CDR3 spells CASSSRGGSKSYEQYF.